This T cell receptor beta chain emerged from a study of blood T cell repertoires in COVID-19. In the study overall: PBMCs, B-cell-depleted T cells, or T cells provided the cDNA or gDNA that made up the material.

Germline-derived CDR1 and CDR2 are SGHRS and YFSETQ. This CDR3 region has 15 residues. V lost 4 bases to trimming and J lost 4 bases; unmatched junction nucleotides: 10. Enrolled through a virtual design, the participants were between about 18 and 89 years of age and came from approximately 25 US areas. In assigning cohorts, the study relied on participant-reported clinical history. Generated by immunoSEQ multiplex PCR, the TCRdb table keeps only in-frame clones and is missing some. The sample consists of under 250,000 clones, approximately 80% of them appearing once. The sample was PBMCs or T cells enriched from blood (not recorded which). This clonotype originated in a man in his thirties or forties with acute COVID-19. The genes are TRBV5-1 and TRBJ1-2, with 7 nucleotides matching TRBD1. CDR3 sequence: CASSKAGTDIYGYTF. CDR3 nucleotides: TGCGCCAGCAGCAAGGCCGGGACAGACATCTATGGCTACACCTTC.